Following are 10 T cell receptor beta chains from one sample sequenced in a study of tumor-infiltrating lymphocytes in primary liver carcinoma. The tissue used was unsorted bulk material of about 19-34 mg. RNA and DNA were co-extracted from it with the AllPrep DNA/RNA mini kit. Using a constant-region primer together with ProtoScript II reverse transcriptase, TCR beta cDNA was made from 450 to 600 ng of total RNA. It was through three nested multiplex PCR rounds of slightly modified ARM-PCR that TCR beta libraries arose. Both of the initial two PCR rounds ran for roughly 10 cycles and employed TRBV1-TRBV30 forward primers alongside a C-beta reverse primer. TCRdb recomputed calls from the multiplex PCR reads with MiXCR, one row per CDR3 protein. The table has under 50,000 distinct CDR3 sequences, less than 75% seen once. The specimen sequenced was liver tumor tissue from sampling region 5. Subset here: tumor region T5, tumor centre. Receptor source: a man aged 40-50 years with primary liver carcinoma and hepatitis B virus infection.

Regarding this clonotype: Possible read error: a much larger clone is one base away. The V call is TRBV7-9, the J call TRBJ2-7; D perhaps matches TRBD1 (6 bases). The CDR3 totals 16 residues. Germline values: CDR1 SEHNR, CDR2 FQNEAQ (reference sequence). CDR3 region: CASSYGRQATIDDQYF. The CDR3 bases are TGTGCCAGCAGCTATGGGCGACAGGCAACGATCGACGATCAGTACTTC.

This clonotype was observed a few times. It may be a read error: a sequence one base away is much more abundant. The J gene is TRBJ2-2, the V gene TRBV2; D could derive from TRBD1 or TRBD2 (6 bases each). The CDR3 length is 13 residues. CDR1 is SNHLY and CDR2 is FYNNEI in the germline V gene. This CDR3 reads CASTGDWAGELVF. CDR3 nucleotides: TGTGCCAGCACAGGGGACTGGGCCGGGGAGCTGGTTTTT. Drawing the rest from reference TRBV2 and TRBJ2-2, the complete variable domain is EPEVTQTPSHQVTQMGQEVILRCVPISNHLYFYWYRQILGQKVEFLVSFYNNEISEKSEIFDDQFSVERPDGSNFTLKIRSTKLEDSAMYFCASTGDWAGELVFGEGSRLTVL.

This clonotype was seen once. Relative to the germline gene, one junction end is altered; a read error may explain this. DNA of the CDR3: TGCGCTAGCAGCTTTACTAACGGAGACACTGGAAACACCATATATTTT. Amino acids: CASSFTNGDTGNTIYF. The rearrangement joins TRBV11-2 to TRBJ1-3; D remains unclear. Per the germline V gene, CDR1 is SGHAT and CDR2 is FQNNGV. This CDR3 is built from 16 residues.

Concerning this clonotype itself: The junction does not match germline at one end; this may be a read error. CDR3 bases: TGTGCCAGCGATGGGGCAAGGATGTATGGCTACATCTTC. Translation gives CASDGARMYGYIF. The chain couples TRBV11-2 to TRBJ1-2; D perhaps matches TRBD1 (5 bases). This CDR3 contains 13 residues. CDR1 and CDR2 (germline): SGHAT, FQNNGV.

As concerns this clonotype: Germline and junction disagree at one end, which may indicate a read error. This rearrangement joins TRBV29-1 to TRBJ2-7; 8 nucleotides align to TRBD2. The CDR3 has 16 amino acids. In germline, CDR1 is SQVTM, CDR2 ANQGSEA. DNA for the CDR3: TGCAGCGTTCCTCCCAAGCTAGCGGGTAAAGTGTACGAGCATTACTTC. Translated, it gives CSVPPKLAGKVYEHYF.

Ten or more counts support this clonotype. The chain uses TRBV28 and TRBJ2-7; 7 nucleotides match TRBD1. The CDR3 extends over 14 amino acids. Looked up from germline, CDR1 is MDHEN and CDR2 is SYDVKM. V shed 6 bases and J 2 bases; nucleotides not matched to a gene: 7. The CDR3 DNA is TGTGCCAGCAGATCCGACAGGGTCACCTACGAGCAGTACTTC. Protein sequence: CASRSDRVTYEQYF.

A note on this clonotype: A much more abundant neighbour one base away suggests this may be a read error. The chain couples TRBV7-8 to TRBJ2-5; tentatively, D is TRBD2 (6 bases). V was shortened by 5 bases and J by 11 bases, with 18 bases between the two germline ends. The germline gives CDR1 SGHVS, CDR2 FQNEAQ. The CDR3 sequence is 13 residues long. CDR3 sequence reads: CASSHTGWGEQYF. As DNA, the CDR3 is TGTGCCAGCAGCCACACAGGCTGGGGGGAGCAGTACTTC.

As to this clonotype: Its ends do not fully match the called genes, so a read error is possible. The rearrangement joins TRBV28 to TRBJ2-7; 9 bases align to TRBD1. There are 18 residues in the CDR3. Looked up from germline, CDR1 is MDHEN and CDR2 is SYDVKM. The CDR3 coding sequence is TGCGCCAGCAGTTTGGGTCCAGGGACAGGGCTAGGGGTCTACGAGCAGTACTTC. It specifies CASSLGPGTGLGVYEQYF.

In the case of this clonotype: A read error is possible here, since a much larger clone lies one base away. CDR3 sequence: CASSVASRGAETQYF. The CDR3 DNA reads TGTGCCAGCAGCGTAGCCTCTAGGGGGGCGGAGACCCAGTACTTC. V gene TRBV9 combines with J gene TRBJ2-5; D may match TRBD1 or TRBD2 (6 bases each). Germline lookup yields CDR1 SGDLS and CDR2 YYNGEE. V lost 0 bases and J lost 5, with 14 bases in between. The CDR3 consists of 15 residues.

This sequence joins TRBV6-1 and TRBJ2-3; D is unclear. This CDR3 has 16 residues. The V gene's germline CDR1 is MNHNS and CDR2 SASEGT. V was shortened by 4 bases and J by 6 bases, with 20 bases between the two germline ends. The CDR3 coding sequence is TGTGCCAGCAGTGCCACAAGGTCGGAGTGCTGGGATACGCAGTATTTT. This gives the protein CASSATRSECWDTQYF.